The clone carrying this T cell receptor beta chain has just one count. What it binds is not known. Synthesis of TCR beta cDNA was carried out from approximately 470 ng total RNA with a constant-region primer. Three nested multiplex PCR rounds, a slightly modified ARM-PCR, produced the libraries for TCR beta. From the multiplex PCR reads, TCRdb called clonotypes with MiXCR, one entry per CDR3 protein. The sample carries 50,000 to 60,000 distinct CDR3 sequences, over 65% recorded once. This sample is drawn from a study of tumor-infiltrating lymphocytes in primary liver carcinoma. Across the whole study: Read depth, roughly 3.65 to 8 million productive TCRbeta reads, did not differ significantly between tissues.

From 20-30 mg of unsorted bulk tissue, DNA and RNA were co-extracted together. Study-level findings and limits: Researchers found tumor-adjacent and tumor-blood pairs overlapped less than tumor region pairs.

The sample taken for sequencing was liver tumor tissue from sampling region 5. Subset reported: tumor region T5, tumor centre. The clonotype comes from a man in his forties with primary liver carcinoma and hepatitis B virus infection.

CDR3 loop: CASSQDLPSGTSGRADSQYF. In nucleotides, the CDR3 is TGCGCCAGCAGCCAAGATCTTCCCTCCGGGACCAGCGGGAGAGCAGATAGTCAGTATTTT. V is TRBV4-3 and J is TRBJ2-3, with 8 bases aligning to TRBD2. CDR1 and CDR2 from the germline V gene are LGHNA and YSLEER. CDR3 size: 20 residues. Trimming took 0 bases from V and 12 from J; bases not matched to a gene: 26.